The rows below give T cell receptor beta chains drawn from one sample of a study of cytomegalovirus exposure and HLA in healthy donors. TCRdb keeps only in-frame clones here, not all; method: immunoSEQ multiplex PCR. The sample yields 150,000 to 200,000 clones, roughly 75% seen once. The sequenced material came from PBMCs. The source of these receptors is a man between 18 and 35 years old in good health and CMV-seropositive. CDR3s include the opening cysteine and the closing phenylalanine or tryptophan. Each record gives: J gene, CDR3 length, clone size, V gene, D gene, CDR3 DNA, CDR3 protein. D genes are given only for firm matches. A clone size is listed for some rows: how often the clone was seen (once, few, many), or a class if it is expanded.

TRBJ2-3,15,.,TRBV30,.,TGTGCCTGGACGGCCCAAGGGCGGGACACAGATACGCAGTATTTT,CAWTAQGRDTDTQYF
TRBJ1-1,13,.,TRBV28,.,TGTGCCAGCAGTACCCCGACAGAGCCTGAAGCTTTCTTT,CASSTPTEPEAFF
TRBJ1-4,14,once,TRBV9,.,TGTGCCAGCAGCCGATTCGGGGGTAATGAAAAACTGTTTTTT,CASSRFGGNEKLFF
TRBJ2-5,15,.,TRBV15,.,TGTGCCACCAGCAGAGACAGGGGAAATCAAGAGACCCAGTACTTC,CATSRDRGNQETQYF
TRBJ2-3,18,.,TRBV18,.,TGTGCCAGCTCACCACCCATTTCGGGAACAGCTAGCACAGATACGCAGTATTTT,CASSPPISGTASTDTQYF
TRBJ1-4,14,.,TRBV7-9,TRBD1,TGTGCCAGCAGCTTCAGGGGGGCAGGGGAAAAACTGTTTTTT,CASSFRGAGEKLFF
TRBJ1-2,14,few,TRBV6-5,.,TGTGCCAGCAGTTCCCTCGGAGGGATCTATGGCTACACCTTC,CASSSLGGIYGYTF
TRBJ2-3,15,.,TRBV30,TRBD2,TGTGCCTGGATGAGACTAGCGGGACTTCCAGGTACGCAGTATTTT,CAWMRLAGLPGTQYF
TRBJ1-1,11,few,TRBV7-9,.,TGTGCCAGCAGCTTAGACAGTGAAGCTTTCTTT,CASSLDSEAFF
TRBJ2-2,15,.,TRBV27,TRBD1,TGTGCCAGCAGTTTATTTCAGGGGGCGGGCGGGGAGCTGTTTTTT,CASSLFQGAGGELFF
TRBJ2-7,15,.,TRBV27,.,TGTGCCAGCAGTTTAATGTCGGCTAGTGCCTACGAGCAGTACTTC,CASSLMSASAYEQYF
TRBJ2-7,15,.,TRBV6-1,.,TGTGCCAGCAGCCAAGGGGGGGAAGGGGTGGGGGAGCAGTACTTC,CASSQGGEGVGEQYF
TRBJ1-5,15,few,TRBV15,TRBD1,TGTGCCACCAGCAAGTTCAGGGGGAGCAATCAGCCCCAGCATTTT,CATSKFRGSNQPQHF
TRBJ1-4,11,.,TRBV6-6,.,TGTGCCAGCACCTCTGATGAAAAACTGTTTTTT,CASTSDEKLFF
TRBJ1-1,14,.,TRBV6-5,.,TGTGCCAGCAGTCACGACAGATCGAACACTGAAGCTTTCTTT,CASSHDRSNTEAFF
TRBJ2-1,15,.,TRBV7-8,TRBD2,TGTGCCAGCAGCCGTAGATTGGCCCGGGGGGATGAGCAGTTCTTC,CASSRRLARGDEQFF
TRBJ2-7,16,.,TRBV9,TRBD1,TGTGCCAGCAGCGTAGGTTGGGACAGACTCTACTACGAGCAGTACTTC,CASSVGWDRLYYEQYF